The clone carrying this T cell receptor (beta chain) has a single count. The target antigen is unknown. This sample is drawn from a study of blood T cells in healthy people across ages. Study-wide results and limits: Because sorting was not performed, PBMCs prevented conclusive naive versus antigen-experienced comparison. Naive CD4+ cell counts and diversity both ran higher in long-lived than in aged donors.

The draw of peripheral blood yielded approximately 10 milliliters from each donor. A second PCR of roughly 7 to 11 cycles used a sample-barcoded 5' primer and a J-beta primer mix. Per sample, CDR3-containing paired-end reads numbered at least 2.5 million. TCRdb called the 5' RACE reads again in MiXCR, with one record for every CDR3 protein. Of hundreds of thousands of distinct CDR3 sequences in the sample, about 34% were seen once. The TCR sequence derives from a woman over 75 in good health. Sequenced: blood.

CDR3 protein: CASSFTGETNEKLFF. The DNA for the CDR3 is TGCGCCAGCAGCTTCACAGGGGAAACTAATGAAAAACTGTTTTTT. The rearrangement links TRBV5-1 to TRBJ1-4; 7 positions agree with TRBD1. This CDR3 has 15 amino acids. CDR1 and CDR2 from the germline V gene are SGHRS and YFSETQ. The J segment lost 1 base and the V segment lost 2 bases, leaving 2 bases of the junction unmatched.